Shown below are 10 T cell receptor beta chains from a single sample sequenced in a study of shared clonotypes between healthy human individuals (dated by TCRdb to the early 2020s). Libraries came from the immunoSEQ multiplex PCR assay. What TCRdb holds here is the immuneACCESS table cut down to in-frame rearrangements. Part of the clones is not present; checked against another copy, under half of the missing clones reflect an unresolved V gene, and the others are unexplained. For this sample the table gives hundreds of thousands of clones, of which around three quarters were detected only once. The leading ten clones occupy 1.5% to 2% of the sample. Sequences were obtained from memory CD4+ T cells sorted from blood. The meaning of the sample's cell subset or site label: CD45RA-negative fraction. These receptors were obtained from a woman aged 25 to 39 in good health.

V gene TRBV28 combines with J gene TRBJ1-2; TRBD1 matches 8 bases. The CDR3 runs 16 residues. The ends lost 6 bases at V and 4 bases at J; junction bases unmatched: 13. The germline V gene encodes CDR1 MDHEN and CDR2 SYDVKM. The CDR3, as DNA: TGTGCCAGCAGCCTAATCGGACAGGGAACCGGCTATGGCTACACCTTC. Residues: CASSLIGQGTGYGYTF.

The chain recombines TRBV5-1 with TRBJ2-5; D gene unclear. Trimming left V 4 bases short and J 5 bases short, with 9 bases between. Germline values: CDR1 SGHRS, CDR2 YFSETQ. This CDR3 comprises 12 residues. The CDR3 coding sequence is TGCGCCAGCAGCGAAGACTTGGAGACCCAGTACTTC. Translating it yields CASSEDLETQYF.

Here the CDR3 DNA reads TGCAGCGTTGACGTTTCCGGCAGCTCCTACAATGAGCAGTTCTTC. Translation gives CSVDVSGSSYNEQFF. V and J are TRBV29-1 and TRBJ2-1; D gene uncertain. This CDR3 has 15 amino acids. Germline V gene sequence: CDR1 SQVTM, CDR2 ANQGSEA. The V end was cut by 3 bases, the J end by 0 bases, with 12 bases between.

The chain joins TRBV11-2 to TRBJ2-4, with 7 positions matching TRBD2. Germline loops: CDR1 SGHAT, CDR2 FQNNGV. This CDR3 region has 16 residues. With V trimmed by 0 bases and J by 3 bases, 5 bases remained unmatched. The CDR3 loop is CASSLEVGGVKNIQYF. In DNA, the CDR3 is TGTGCCAGCAGCTTAGAAGTGGGAGGGGTCAAAAACATTCAGTACTTC.

J is TRBJ2-5 and V is TRBV5-1; D is undetermined. Per the germline V gene, CDR1 is SGHRS and CDR2 is YFSETQ. Trimming stripped 4 bases from V and 5 bases from J, with 12 bases between. The CDR3 consists of 13 residues. The CDR3 DNA reads as TGCGCCAGCAGCGCCGTGCCCCAGGAGACCCAGTACTTC. Its translation is CASSAVPQETQYF.

The table lists this clone with many counts. This chain connects TRBV5-1 to TRBJ2-7; TRBD2 agrees at 13 bases. The CDR3 is 14 residues long. J was trimmed by 6 bases and V by 6 bases; bases with no gene match: 6. Germline CDR1 is SGHRS and CDR2 is YFSETQ. CDR3 in amino acids: CASTPGTSGIEQYF. CDR3 nucleotide sequence: TGCGCCAGCACCCCGGGGACTAGCGGGATCGAGCAGTACTTC.

V is TRBV7-6 and J is TRBJ2-3; possible D gene TRBD2, 6 bases. V was shortened by 1 base and J by 0 bases, with 11 bases between the two germline ends. The CDR3 covers 16 residues. Per the germline V gene, CDR1 is SGHVS and CDR2 is FNYEAQ. The DNA of the CDR3 is TGTGCCAGCAGCTTAGAGCCAGCGGGCAGCACAGATACGCAGTATTTT. This gives the protein CASSLEPAGSTDTQYF. Supplemented by reference TRBV7-6 and TRBJ2-3, the full variable domain reads GAGVSQSPRYKVTKRGQDVALRCDPISGHVSLYWYRQALGQGPEFLTYFNYEAQQDKSGLPNDRFSAERPEGSISTLTIQRTEQRDSAMYRCASSLEPAGSTDTQYFGPGTRLTVL.

The V call is TRBV15, the J call TRBJ2-7; D gene uncertain. The germline V gene encodes CDR1 LNHNV and CDR2 YYDKDF (reference sequence). The CDR3 runs to 14 residues. Trimming took off 2 bases at V and 7 bases at J, with 15 bases between the two ends. The CDR3 loop is CATSRPGAPFEQYF. The CDR3 region has the DNA TGTGCCACCAGCAGACCCGGAGCTCCCTTTGAGCAGTACTTC. The complete variable domain, with remaining parts taken from reference TRBV15 and TRBJ2-7, reads DAMVIQNPRYQVTQFGKPVTLSCSQTLNHNVMYWYQQKSSQAPKLLFHYYDKDFNNEADTPDNFQSRRPNTSFCFLDIRSPGLGDTAMYLCATSRPGAPFEQYFGPGTRLTVT.

The rearrangement links TRBV27 to TRBJ2-3; D gene unclear. The germline V and J ends were trimmed by 5 bases and 4 bases, with 10 bases remaining between them. Germline V gene data show CDR1 as MNHEY and CDR2 as SMNVEV (reference sequence). The CDR3 is made up of 13 amino acids. The CDR3 protein is CASSTWGSDTQYF. Written as DNA, the CDR3 is TGTGCCAGCAGTACGTGGGGTTCAGATACGCAGTATTTT.

J is TRBJ2-1 and V is TRBV4-2; 12 nucleotides line up with TRBD2. V dropped 3 bases and J dropped 0; count of bases not matched to a gene: 6. The length of the CDR3 is 18 residues. The germline gives CDR1 LGHNA, CDR2 YNFKEQ. The DNA of the CDR3 is TGTGCCAGCAGCCACAGGCTAGCGGGGGGGGCCTCCTACAATGAGCAGTTCTTC. The encoded protein is CASSHRLAGGASYNEQFF.